The 31 T cell receptor beta chains below were found in one sample sequenced in a study of T-cell reconstitution after alpha-beta-depleted transplantation in children. Unique molecular identifiers featured in how the TCRbeta library was prepared. TCRdb re-analysed the PCR reads in MiXCR, keeping a single row per CDR3 protein. The repertoire has 700,000 or so distinct CDR3 sequences, under 15% of them found once; the top ten carry about 0.77%. This sample comprised PBMCs, obtained before TCRalphabeta/CD19-depleted stem cell transplant. The receptors shown here come from a girl aged 2 to 9 with congenital amegakaryocytic thrombocytopenia, due to receive a stem cell transplant.

Only a few counts were recorded for this clonotype. The chain joins TRBV21-1 to TRBJ1-6; TRBD1 is the table's D call, not checked against the DNA. TRBV21-1 corresponds to a pseudogene. The length of the CDR3 is 17 residues. CDR3 sequence: CASSKVETATRGSPLHF. CDR3 coding DNA: TGTGCCAGCAGCAAAGTCGAGACAGCGACCAGGGGGTCACCCCTCCACTTT.

This clonotype has more than one count but fewer than ten. V is TRBV5-1 and J is TRBJ2-1; 7 bases match TRBD1. After removal of 3 bases from V and 7 bases from J, the junction contained 7 bases not matched to a gene. The CDR3 extends over 14 amino acids. Germline values: CDR1 SGHRS, CDR2 YFSETQ. The CDR3 sequence: CASSYALTGNEQFF. The DNA for the CDR3 is TGCGCCAGCAGCTACGCACTGACAGGGAATGAGCAGTTCTTC.

The V and J genes are TRBV6-5 and TRBJ2-5; D is unclear. Germline values: CDR1 MNHEY, CDR2 SVGAGI. This CDR3 is 16 amino acids long. V lost 2 bases and J lost 0, with 13 bases in between. The CDR3 here is CASSYGILGDQETQYF. As DNA, the CDR3 is TGTGCCAGCAGTTACGGAATACTTGGAGACCAAGAGACCCAGTACTTC.

CDR3 nucleotides: TGTGCTAGTGGTTTGGTAGTGTTAAGGAACCGGTACAATGAGCAGTTCTTC. As protein: CASGLVVLRNRYNEQFF. The chain combines TRBV12-5 with TRBJ2-1; D remains ambiguous. V lost 0 bases, J lost 4 bases, and 16 bases lay in between. The CDR3 runs 17 residues. Germline loops: CDR1 LGHNT, CDR2 FRNRAP.

This clonotype was counted between two and nine times. The V gene is TRBV5-1, the J gene TRBJ2-7, with D tentatively TRBD2 (6 bases). This CDR3 region has 14 residues. The V end was cut by 3 bases, the J end by 0 bases, with 10 bases between. Per the germline V gene, CDR1 is SGHRS and CDR2 is YFSETQ. The CDR3 DNA follows: TGCGCCAGCAGCTGGGACGGGGGCTCCTACGAGCAGTACTTC. Residues: CASSWDGGSYEQYF.

The chain links TRBV7-9 to TRBJ2-3; D is unclear. Trimming left V 4 bases short and J 3 bases short, with 8 bases between. Per germline, CDR1 SEHNR and CDR2 FQNEAQ (reference sequence). The CDR3 contains 13 residues. Here the CDR3 DNA reads TGTGCCAGCAGCTCACCGCAAACAGATACGCAGTATTTT. It codes for CASSSPQTDTQYF.

This clonotype was detected ten times or more. The chain is built from TRBV20-1 and TRBJ2-7, with 11 bases identical to TRBD2. V lost 0 bases, J lost 5 bases, and 9 bases stayed unmatched. Per the germline V gene, CDR1 is DFQATT and CDR2 is SNEGSKA (reference sequence). The CDR3 consists of 16 residues. CDR3 residues: CSARDLAGGLDDEQYF. The CDR3, as DNA: TGCAGTGCTAGAGATCTAGCGGGGGGTCTAGATGACGAGCAGTACTTC.

The chain has TRBV20-1 and TRBJ2-7; D gene uncertain. V was cut by 0 bases and J by 2 bases, with 11 bases left in between. CDR1 is DFQATT, CDR2 SNEGSKA, per germline (reference sequence). There are 14 residues in the CDR3. CDR3 nucleotides: TGCAGTGCTAGAGAAATGGGCAGTGCCTACGAGCAGTACTTC. Protein sequence: CSAREMGSAYEQYF.

This clonotype was seen more than once but under ten times. Here the CDR3 reads CASSITPEAGELFF. CDR3 bases: TGTGCCAGCAGCATCACACCCGAGGCCGGGGAGCTGTTTTTT. The chain uses TRBV7-9 and TRBJ2-2; no definite D call. Germline lookup yields CDR1 SEHNR and CDR2 FQNEAQ (reference sequence). The CDR3 spans 14 residues. The V end lost 5 bases, the J end lost 6 bases, and 13 bases lay between the germline ends. Supplemented by reference TRBV7-9 and TRBJ2-2, the full variable domain reads DTGVSQNPRHKITKRGQNVTFRCDPISEHNRLYWYRQTLGQGPEFLTYFQNEAQLEKSRLLSDRFSAERPKGSFSTLEIQRTEQGDSAMYLCASSITPEAGELFFGEGSRLTVL.

This clonotype came up many times. The chain links TRBV5-1 to TRBJ2-2; 7 bases map to TRBD2. Per the germline V gene, CDR1 is SGHRS and CDR2 is YFSETQ. The CDR3 totals 15 residues. The ends lost 5 bases at V and 9 bases at J; junction bases unmatched: 13. CDR3 nucleotides: TGCGCCAGCAGACCATACATGAGCGGGGAAAGGGAGCTGTTTTTT. As protein: CASRPYMSGERELFF. Complete variable domain (other parts from reference TRBV5-1 and TRBJ2-2): KAGVTQTPRYLIKTRGQQVTLSCSPISGHRSVSWYQQTPGQGLQFLFEYFSETQRNKGNFPGRFSGRQFSNSRSEMNVSTLELGDSALYLCASRPYMSGERELFFGEGSRLTVL.

This clonotype was seen at least ten times. The chain couples TRBV11-2 to TRBJ2-3; 12 bases align to TRBD2. The junction had 12 bases not matched to a gene; V was cut back by 7 bases and J by 1 base. This CDR3 is 18 amino acids long. Per the germline V gene, CDR1 is SGHAT and CDR2 is FQNNGV. The CDR3 DNA sequence: TGTGCCAGCACTATGCGGGCTAGCGGGAGGGCCGGCACAGATACGCAGTATTTT. As protein: CASTMRASGRAGTDTQYF. The full variable domain, its missing parts supplied by reference TRBV11-2 and TRBJ2-3, is EAGVAQSPRYKIIEKRQSVAFWCNPISGHATLYWYQQILGQGPKLLIQFQNNGVVDDSQLPKDRFSAERLKGVDSTLKIQPAKLEDSAVYLCASTMRASGRAGTDTQYFGPGTRLTVL.

At least ten counts were recorded for this clonotype. J is TRBJ1-4 and V is TRBV20-1; D remains unclear. The CDR3 sequence is 14 residues long. Germline V gene sequence: CDR1 DFQATT, CDR2 SNEGSKA (reference sequence). V lost 0 bases, J lost 8 bases, and 13 bases lay in between. The CDR3 DNA is TGCAGTGCTAGAGATGCGGGAAAGCCCGAAAAACTGTTTTTT. It encodes CSARDAGKPEKLFF.

In its sample, this clonotype was seen many times. This sequence joins TRBV5-1 and TRBJ2-2; D is unclear. The germline V gene has CDR1 SGHRS and CDR2 YFSETQ. V was cut by 0 bases and J by 3 bases, with 3 bases left in between. CDR3 length: 13 amino acids. CDR3 protein: CASSLADTGELFF. Written as DNA, the CDR3 is TGCGCCAGCAGCTTGGCCGACACCGGGGAGCTGTTTTTT.

The chain joins TRBV6-1 to TRBJ2-2; 8 positions match TRBD2. The length of the CDR3 is 14 residues. Per the germline V gene, CDR1 is MNHNS and CDR2 is SASEGT. J lost 5 bases, V lost 7 bases, and 6 bases had no gene match. In DNA, the CDR3 is TGTGCCAGCATCGGCGGGAGGAGGACCGGGGAGCTGTTTTTT. It yields the protein CASIGGRRTGELFF.

To note about this clonotype: One base away lies a much larger clone, so this may be a sequencing read error. This chain uses TRBV25-1 with TRBJ2-7; no firm D call. CDR1 MGHDK and CDR2 SYGVNS come from the germline V gene. The CDR3 contains 12 residues. The CDR3 DNA sequence: TGTTCCAGCAGCGTATTAAATTACGAGCAGTACTTC. The encoded protein is CSSSVLNYEQYF.

This clonotype has a handful of counts. CDR3 sequence reads: CASSGTRGNIQYF. The CDR3 nucleotides read TGTGCCAGCAGCGGGACCAGAGGCAACATTCAGTACTTC. The chain employs TRBV6-5 and TRBJ2-4; D tentatively reads TRBD1 or TRBD2 (5 bases each). CDR1 MNHEY and CDR2 SVGAGI come from the germline V gene. This CDR3 has 13 residues. Trimming cost V 6 bases and J 7 bases, with 13 bases left between them.

This clonotype was seen repeatedly, ten times or more. The rearrangement links TRBV20-1 to TRBJ2-1; the D gene could be TRBD1 or TRBD2 (6 bases each). Germline V gives CDR1 DFQATT, CDR2 SNEGSKA (reference sequence). This CDR3 comprises 17 residues. V was pared by 2 bases and J by 0 bases, with 17 bases between. CDR3 in amino acids: CSARSRLGGYSYNEQFF. The CDR3 coding sequence is TGCAGTGCTAGATCCAGACTAGGGGGGTACTCCTACAATGAGCAGTTCTTC.

This chain uses TRBV5-1 with TRBJ2-5; D is unclear. Trimming left V 4 bases short and J 5 bases short, with 15 bases between. The CDR3 has 14 residues. Germline CDR1 SGHRS, CDR2 YFSETQ. The CDR3 nucleotides are TGCGCCAGCAGCCTTTCGCGGTTAGGGGAGACCCAGTACTTC. Its translation is CASSLSRLGETQYF.

Concerning this clonotype: One base separates it from a far larger clone, so it is likely a read error. The chain has TRBV5-1 and TRBJ2-7; D possibly corresponds to TRBD2 (6 bases). The length of the CDR3 is 14 residues. CDR1 is SGHRS, CDR2 YFSETQ, per germline. CDR3 sequence reads: CASSLGGQGYEQSF. The CDR3 nucleotides are TGCGCCAGCAGCTTAGGAGGGCAAGGCTACGAGCAGTCCTTC.

The rearrangement links TRBV25-1 to TRBJ2-5; a weak D match, TRBD2 (6 bases). The germline CDR1 and CDR2 sequences are MGHDK and SYGVNS. The germline V and J ends were trimmed by 7 bases and 4 bases, with 7 bases remaining between them. The CDR3 is made up of 11 amino acids. CDR3 nucleotides: TGTGCCAGCAAAGCGGGAGAGACCCAGTACTTC. It yields the protein CASKAGETQYF.

This clonotype has just a few counts. CDR3 region: CASKTSGGTGELFF. CDR3 DNA sequence: TGCGCCAGCAAAACTAGCGGGGGAACCGGGGAGCTGTTTTTT. The genes are TRBV5-1 and TRBJ2-2; 11 bases are a match to TRBD2. Germline V gene sequence: CDR1 SGHRS, CDR2 YFSETQ. CDR3 size: 14 residues. The junction had 3 bases not matched to a gene; V was cut back by 6 bases and J by 5 bases.

As regards this clonotype: A much more abundant neighbour one base away suggests this may be a read error. The J gene is TRBJ2-7, the V gene TRBV7-8; D gene ambiguous. CDR3 length: 14 amino acids. The germline V gene encodes CDR1 SGHVS and CDR2 FQNEAQ. Here the CDR3 reads CPSSPRTDHYEQYF. CDR3 coding DNA: TGTCCCAGCAGCCCGAGGACGGATCACTACGAGCAGTACTTC.

The chain employs TRBV6-5 and TRBJ1-1; TRBD1 is a possible D gene (5 bases). The CDR3 runs 12 residues. The germline gives CDR1 MNHEY, CDR2 SVGAGI. V was shortened by 1 base and J by 8 bases, with 8 bases between the two germline ends. The CDR3 nucleotides read TGTGCCAGCAGTTACTACAGGCCAGAAGCTTTCTTT. Translating gives CASSYYRPEAFF.

V usage is TRBV10-2 and J usage is TRBJ2-2; TRBD2 matches 12 bases. Per the germline V gene, CDR1 is WSHSY and CDR2 is SAAADI. The CDR3 is 16 amino acids. Trimming at V came to 5 bases and at J to 4 bases, leaving 5 bases not matched to a gene. CDR3 in DNA: TGCGCCAGCAGTTGGACTAGCGGGATATCCACCGGGGAGCTGTTTTTT. This codes for CASSWTSGISTGELFF.

This clonotype has at least ten counts. V gene TRBV5-1 combines with J gene TRBJ2-1, with D possibly called TRBD1 or TRBD2 (6 bases each). Trimming left V 0 bases short and J 10 bases short, with 11 bases between. The length of the CDR3 is 13 residues. Germline V gene sequence: CDR1 SGHRS, CDR2 YFSETQ. The CDR3 region has the DNA TGCGCCAGCAGCTTGGAGGGGGGTGGGGAGCAGTTCTTC. Its translation is CASSLEGGGEQFF. Full variable domain (remainder filled in from reference TRBV5-1 and TRBJ2-1): KAGVTQTPRYLIKTRGQQVTLSCSPISGHRSVSWYQQTPGQGLQFLFEYFSETQRNKGNFPGRFSGRQFSNSRSEMNVSTLELGDSALYLCASSLEGGGEQFFGPGTRLTVL.

There are a few counts of this clonotype. The rearrangement links TRBV7-6 to TRBJ2-1; D remains ambiguous. Deletions cut 4 bases from V and 15 bases from J, with 16 bases between. Germline V gives CDR1 SGHVS, CDR2 FNYEAQ. This CDR3 spans 12 amino acids. The CDR3 region is CASSSYDPRRFF. The CDR3 DNA is TGTGCCAGCAGCTCCTATGACCCTCGGAGGTTCTTC.

As DNA, the CDR3 is TGCGCCAGCAGCTTGGGGGGACTAGCGGGATACAATGAGCAGTTCTTC. Encoded protein: CASSLGGLAGYNEQFF. The rearrangement links TRBV5-1 to TRBJ2-1, with 13 bases identical to TRBD2. Unmatched junction bases numbered 1, after V lost 0 bases and J lost 4 bases. The CDR3 is 16 amino acids. Germline values: CDR1 SGHRS, CDR2 YFSETQ.

This clonotype was detected only a few times. The genes are TRBV3-1 and TRBJ2-7; 9 positions match TRBD2. Germline V CDR1 and CDR2: LGHDT, YNNKEL (reference sequence). With V trimmed by 7 bases and J by 3 bases, 4 bases remained unmatched. The CDR3 is 13 residues long. CDR3 amino acids: CASTPSGIYEQYF. As DNA, the CDR3 is TGTGCCAGCACGCCTAGCGGGATCTACGAGCAGTACTTC.

This clonotype came up a few times. This rearrangement joins TRBV3-1 to TRBJ2-7; a possible D gene is TRBD1 (6 bases). The CDR3 is 15 amino acids. Germline V gene sequence: CDR1 LGHDT, CDR2 YNNKEL (reference sequence). V lost 6 bases to trimming and J lost 0 bases, with 15 bases between them. CDR3 DNA sequence: TGTGCCAGCAGTACCGGGACATTCTTCTCCTACGAGCAGTACTTC. It yields the protein CASSTGTFFSYEQYF.

At least ten counts were recorded for this clonotype. The chain recombines TRBV11-2 with TRBJ2-7; 11 bases align to TRBD2. V dropped 5 bases and J dropped 4; count of bases not matched to a gene: 13. CDR1 and CDR2 (germline): SGHAT, FQNNGV. This CDR3 comprises 17 residues. CDR3 protein: CASSERSIAGGLYEQYF. CDR3 nucleotide sequence: TGTGCCAGCAGCGAAAGATCTATAGCGGGAGGGCTTTACGAGCAGTACTTC.

The chain carries TRBV11-1 and TRBJ2-3; 14 bases line up with TRBD2. V gave up 5 bases and J gave up 2 bases; unmatched junction bases: 9. The CDR3 totals 18 residues. Germline V gives CDR1 SGHAT, CDR2 FQDESV (reference sequence). The CDR3 reads CASSNPGLAGVYTDTQYF. The CDR3 DNA reads as TGTGCCAGCAGCAACCCGGGACTAGCGGGAGTATACACAGATACGCAGTATTTT.